This T cell receptor (beta chain) was recorded in a study of blood T cell repertoires in COVID-19. The wider study: Nucleic acid was either cDNA or gDNA, and it came from T cells, B-cell-depleted T cells, or PBMCs.

Sequencing used immunoSEQ multiplex PCR; TCRdb keeps in-frame clones, though not all of them. Among some 240,000 clones listed, more than 75% were seen once. CDR1 is MDHEN and CDR2 is SYDVKM in the germline V gene. Trimming at V came to 4 bases and at J to 7 bases, leaving 11 bases not matched to a gene. The CDR3 has 16 residues. The sequence was collected from a woman in her 70s with COVID-19, enrolled during active disease. The chain joins TRBV28 to TRBJ2-2, with 8 positions matching TRBD1. Material for sequencing was peripheral blood. For the CDR3, the DNA is TGTGCCAGCAGTTCTCCGACAGGGGTCTTCGGCGGGGAGCTGTTTTTT. Translating gives CASSSPTGVFGGELFF.